This TCR beta chain came from a study of T cell responses to AZD1222 COVID-19 vaccine. Trimming left V 0 bases short and J 5 bases short, with 17 bases between. Germline values: CDR1 SGHRS, CDR2 YFSETQ. This CDR3 spans 16 amino acids. This clone has a single count. The assay was immunoSEQ multiplex PCR, and TCRdb's table has in-frame clones only and misses some. The data hold fewer than 95,000 clones, with around 93% observed a single time. This TCR was recovered from an adult who received the AZD1222 COVID-19 vaccine. This chain links TRBV5-1 with TRBJ2-5; perhaps TRBD2 as D (6 bases). Here the sequenced sample was peripheral blood, taken 28 days after the second AZD1222 dose. The CDR3 loop reads CASSLGSSRREETQYF. The CDR3 DNA reads TGCGCCAGCAGCTTGGGGAGTAGCCGCCGGGAGGAGACCCAGTACTTC.